This T cell receptor beta chain was identified in a study of neurological immune-mediated disorders. Unsorted libraries used 2 million PBMCs kept at -80 degrees C. Findings and limits, study-wide: The absence of shared CDR3 amino acid sequences among expanded clones across subjects suggests private repertoires in all groups. Among 34 multiple sclerosis patients, 18 had repertoires that phylogenetic grouping placed in one related-CDR3 cluster, a possible signature.

The CDR3 contains 15 residues. J lost 1 base, V lost 2 bases, and 5 bases had no gene match. Germline-derived CDR1 and CDR2 are GTSNPN and SVGIG (reference sequence). The cDNA was produced through 5'RACE with 10-nucleotide random UMIs. TCRdb reanalysed the 5' RACE reads using MiXCR and keeps one entry per CDR3 protein. The sample has tens of thousands of distinct CDR3 sequences; around 5% are singletons. This clonotype has a handful of counts. Its antigen is undetermined. Sequencing was done on a sample of PBMCs. The TCR comes from a human donor with multiple sclerosis. The donor label of this sample is uncertain. V is TRBV30 and J is TRBJ1-5; 7 bases are a match to TRBD1. The CDR3 reads CAWSKGQLSNQPQHF. The CDR3 DNA reads TGTGCCTGGAGTAAGGGACAGTTAAGCAATCAGCCCCAGCATTTT.